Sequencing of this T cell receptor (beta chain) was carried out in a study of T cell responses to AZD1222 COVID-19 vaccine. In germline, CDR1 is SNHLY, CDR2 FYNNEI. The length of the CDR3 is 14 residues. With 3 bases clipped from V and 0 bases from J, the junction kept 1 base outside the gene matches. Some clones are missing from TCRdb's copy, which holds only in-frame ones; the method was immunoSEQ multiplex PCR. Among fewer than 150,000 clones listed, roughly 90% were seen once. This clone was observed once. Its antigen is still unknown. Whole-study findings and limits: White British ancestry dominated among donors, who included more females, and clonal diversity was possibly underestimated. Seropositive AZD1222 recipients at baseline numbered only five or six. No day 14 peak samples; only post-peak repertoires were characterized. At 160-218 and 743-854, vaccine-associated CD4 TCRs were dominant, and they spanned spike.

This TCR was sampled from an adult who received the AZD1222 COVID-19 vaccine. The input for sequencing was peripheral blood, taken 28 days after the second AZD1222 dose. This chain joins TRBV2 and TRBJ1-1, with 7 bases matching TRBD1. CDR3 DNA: TGTGCCAGCAGTGACGGGACAGTGAACACTGAAGCTTTCTTT. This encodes CASSDGTVNTEAFF.